The rows below give T cell receptor beta chains drawn from one sample of a study of blood T cell repertoires in COVID-19. The method was immunoSEQ multiplex PCR; TCRdb's version includes in-frame clones alone and lacks a portion of them. This sample has 100,000 to 150,000 clones, with 87% found just once. Sequencing was done on a sample of peripheral blood. The receptors stem from a woman aged 65 to 85 with acute or convalescent COVID-19. The conserved cysteine and the conserved F or W are not part of the CDR3 here. The D gene is left open where the match is weak.

>TRBJ1-2|TRBV7-8|TRBD1
ASSSALGQIYGYT
>TRBJ2-3|TRBV2|TRBD1
ASRDRGRDTQY
>TRBJ1-5|TRBV3-1/TRBV3-2|TRBD1
ASTQGGSQPQH
>TRBJ2-5|TRBV5-1|TRBD1
ASSRDRVGETQY
>TRBJ1-2|TRBV19|NA
ASSVGQFYGYT
>TRBJ2-7|TRBV12-5|NA
ASGLVRAGSVHEQY
>TRBJ1-2|TRBV28|TRBD1
ASSYSDRGYGYT
>TRBJ2-4|TRBV29-1|NA
SVGQTLAKNIQY
>TRBJ2-5|TRBV5-1|TRBD2
ASSRTSGGSQETQY
>TRBJ2-7|TRBV5-1|TRBD1
ASSYTGDEQY
>TRBJ1-5|TRBV15|NA
ATSRELTGAGPQH
>TRBJ1-6|TRBV6-1|TRBD1
ASSEVDRGLTPLH
>TRBJ2-2|TRBV29-1|NA
SVLRTGELF
>TRBJ2-2|TRBV5-6|TRBD1
ASRPTGGTGELF
>TRBJ2-7|TRBV24-1|NA
ATSVTGDFYEQY
>TRBJ1-6|TRBV5-5|TRBD1
ASSLVAGQQNSPLH
>TRBJ1-1|TRBV18|TRBD1
ASSPPNDRVKAF
>TRBJ1-1|TRBV4-1|NA
ASSQGSGERTEAF
>TRBJ2-7|TRBV4-1|TRBD1
ASSHPDRASYEQY
>TRBJ1-2|TRBV6-4|NA
ASSPGQQNYGYT
>TRBJ1-1|TRBV5-4|TRBD1
ASSWLAGGATEAF
>TRBJ2-2|TRBV2|TRBD2
ASREVAGATGELF
>TRBJ1-1|TRBV6-5|NA
ASSYSRSREAF
>TRBJ2-2|TRBV7-6|TRBD2
ASSPMGGAGTGELF
>TRBJ1-1|TRBV27|NA
ASSLAGVEGTEAF
>TRBJ1-2|TRBV5-6|TRBD1
ASSPGTDLGYT
>TRBJ1-1|TRBV6-1|NA
ASSEAAKAF
>TRBJ1-2|TRBV10-3|TRBD1
AISPGQGNYGYT
>TRBJ1-1|TRBV5-1|TRBD1
ASSIGTANTEAF
>TRBJ2-7|TRBV28|NA
ASTPGGESYEQY
>TRBJ2-7|TRBV28|NA
ASSVPPDSRYEQY
>TRBJ1-3|TRBV28|TRBD1
ASGEGGTGNTIY
>TRBJ2-2|TRBV9|NA
ASSVIANTGELF
>TRBJ2-1|TRBV5-5|NA
ASSLSSVYNEQF
>TRBJ1-6|TRBV2|NA
ASRKASSYNSPLH
>TRBJ1-5|TRBV5-1|TRBD1
ASSPDRGSQPQH
>TRBJ1-4|TRBV28|TRBD1
ASSSGQGNEKLF
>TRBJ2-1|TRBV7-3|NA
ASSLNTGGEQF
>TRBJ1-5|TRBV27|TRBD1
ASSQQGMYQPQH
>TRBJ1-3|TRBV19|NA
ASSIAGSNPGNTIY
>TRBJ1-6|TRBV6-5|NA
ASSLTQGPSPLH
>TRBJ1-1|TRBV5-1|NA
ASRRDGNTEAF
>TRBJ2-7|TRBV5-1|NA
ASSSSQGKPYEQY
>TRBJ2-5|TRBV9|NA
ASSVGTGIQETQY
>TRBJ2-5|TRBV5-1|NA
ASSNSLFETQY
>TRBJ1-5|TRBV28|TRBD1
ASSLIQGAHSNQPQH
>TRBJ1-2|TRBV27|TRBD1
ASADRGRNYGYT
>TRBJ1-5|TRBV10-3|TRBD1
AISEGQGTRKPQH
>TRBJ1-4|TRBV2|NA
ASSVLGGGEKLF
>TRBJ2-1|TRBV14|NA
ASSQVTGNNEQF
>TRBJ2-3|TRBV5-1|TRBD1
ASSRSGTGFTDTQY
>TRBJ2-3|TRBV5-5|NA
ASSFLSSSTDTQY
>TRBJ1-1|TRBV29-1|NA
SAKRFNTEAF